The 8 T cell receptor beta chains below all came from one sample that was sequenced in a study of cytomegalovirus exposure and HLA in healthy donors. PCR involved 60 Vbeta and 13 Jbeta primers. The assay was immunoSEQ multiplex PCR, and TCRdb's table has in-frame clones only and misses some. The top ten clones hold 2.1% of a sample with more than 150,000 clones, about 80% of them seen once. Sequencing was performed on PBMCs. These TCRs come from a young woman in good health and CMV-seropositive.

This clone was counted only a few times. The chain employs TRBV11-3 and TRBJ1-1, with D possibly being TRBD1 (5 bases). The ends were cut back, 1 base at V and 1 base at J, with 10 bases in the middle. The germline V gene encodes CDR1 SGHNT and CDR2 YENEEA. The CDR3 consists of 15 residues. CDR3 nucleotide sequence: TGTGCCAGCAGCTTAGCAGGGAACGGGAACACTGAAGCTTTCTTT. This sequence encodes CASSLAGNGNTEAFF.

The V gene is TRBV7-3, the J gene TRBJ2-2, with D tentatively TRBD1 (6 bases). CDR1 is SGHTA and CDR2 is FQGTGA in the germline V gene. V lost 6 bases, J lost 7 bases, and 15 bases lay in between. The CDR3 loop spans 14 amino acids. The CDR3 protein is CASSPDRQVGELFF. Written as DNA, the CDR3 is TGTGCCAGCAGTCCGGACCGACAGGTCGGGGAGCTGTTTTTT.

This rearrangement joins TRBV5-1 to TRBJ2-7; 8 nucleotides align to TRBD2. Trimming at V came to 2 bases and at J to 4 bases, leaving 11 bases not matched to a gene. The CDR3 contains 16 residues. Germline V lookup: CDR1 SGHRS, CDR2 YFSETQ. The DNA of the CDR3 is TGCGCCAGCAGCTTTACACCGAGCGGGGGCCGGTACGAGCAGTACTTC. Encoded protein: CASSFTPSGGRYEQYF. The entire variable domain, with the rest obtained from reference TRBV5-1 and TRBJ2-7, is as follows: KAGVTQTPRYLIKTRGQQVTLSCSPISGHRSVSWYQQTPGQGLQFLFEYFSETQRNKGNFPGRFSGRQFSNSRSEMNVSTLELGDSALYLCASSFTPSGGRYEQYFGPGTRLTVT.

The J gene is TRBJ2-7, the V gene TRBV6-1, with 7 bases fitting TRBD2. CDR1 is MNHNS, CDR2 SASEGT, per germline. This CDR3 is 14 amino acids long. V lost 6 bases to trimming and J lost 0 bases; unmatched junction nucleotides: 5. The CDR3 spells CASSREGTSYEQYF. For the CDR3, the DNA is TGTGCCAGCAGCAGGGAGGGGACCTCCTACGAGCAGTACTTC.

The chain links TRBV20-1 to TRBJ1-4; no clear D. The CDR3 sequence is 11 residues long. The V gene lost 3 bases and the J gene lost 8 bases, with 7 bases spanning the gap. Germline V CDR1 and CDR2: DFQATT, SNEGSKA (reference sequence). In DNA form, the CDR3 reads TGCAGTGCTAGCCCGCAGGAAAAACTGTTTTTT. It is translated as CSASPQEKLFF.

The chain combines TRBV4-1 with TRBJ1-2; 8 bases fit TRBD1. After removal of 1 base from V and 4 bases from J, the junction contained 11 bases not matched to a gene. The CDR3 length is 17 residues. In germline, CDR1 is MGHRA, CDR2 YSYEKL. In DNA form, the CDR3 reads TGCGCCAGCAGCCAAGCCTTCGGACAGGGCGGTACCTATGGCTACACCTTC. Translation: CASSQAFGQGGTYGYTF.

This rearrangement joins TRBV2 to TRBJ1-2; 8 positions match TRBD1. V was clipped by 6 bases and J by 7 bases; unmatched bases: 10. CDR1 and CDR2 (germline): SNHLY, FYNNEI. The CDR3 extends over 14 amino acids. The CDR3: CASRLTGGEAGYTF. In DNA, the CDR3 is TGTGCCAGCAGACTCACAGGGGGAGAAGCTGGCTACACCTTC.

This clone occurred a few times. The rearrangement joins TRBV15 to TRBJ1-2; no definite D call. CDR1 and CDR2 from the germline V gene are LNHNV and YYDKDF (reference sequence). V shed 0 bases and J shed 9 bases, with 14 bases lying between them. The CDR3 runs to 14 residues. This CDR3 is CATSRDEGLGSYTF. In DNA, the CDR3 is TGTGCCACCAGCAGAGATGAGGGTTTGGGGAGCTACACCTTC.